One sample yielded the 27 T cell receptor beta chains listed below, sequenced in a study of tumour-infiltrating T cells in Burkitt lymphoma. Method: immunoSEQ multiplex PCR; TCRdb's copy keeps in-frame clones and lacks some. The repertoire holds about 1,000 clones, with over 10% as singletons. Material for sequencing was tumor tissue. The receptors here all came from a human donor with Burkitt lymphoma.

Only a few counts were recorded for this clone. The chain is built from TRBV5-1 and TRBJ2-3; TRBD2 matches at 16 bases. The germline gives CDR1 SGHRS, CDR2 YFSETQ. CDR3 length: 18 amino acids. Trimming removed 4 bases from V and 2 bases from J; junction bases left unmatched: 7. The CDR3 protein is CASSPGTSGGVPTDTQYF. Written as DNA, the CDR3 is TGCGCCAGCAGCCCGGGGACTAGCGGGGGGGTACCCACAGATACGCAGTATTTT.

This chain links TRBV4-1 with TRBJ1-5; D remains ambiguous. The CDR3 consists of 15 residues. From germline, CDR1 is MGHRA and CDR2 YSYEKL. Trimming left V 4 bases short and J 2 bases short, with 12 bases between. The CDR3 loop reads CASSPERVGNQPQHF. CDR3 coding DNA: TGCGCCAGCAGCCCTGAACGAGTGGGCAATCAGCCCCAGCATTTT.

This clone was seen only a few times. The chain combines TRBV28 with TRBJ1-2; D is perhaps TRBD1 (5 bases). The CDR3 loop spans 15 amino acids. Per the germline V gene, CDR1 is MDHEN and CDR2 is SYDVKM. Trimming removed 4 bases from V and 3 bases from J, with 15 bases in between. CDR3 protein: CASSSPGGSDYGYTF. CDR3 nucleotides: TGTGCCAGCAGTTCCCCGGGGGGTTCCGACTATGGCTACACCTTC.

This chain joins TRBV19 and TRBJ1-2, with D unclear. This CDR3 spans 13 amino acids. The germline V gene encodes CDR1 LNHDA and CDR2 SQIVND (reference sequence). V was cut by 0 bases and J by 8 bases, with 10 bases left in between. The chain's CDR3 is CASSIDLWRGYTF. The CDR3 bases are TGTGCCAGTAGTATAGATCTATGGCGGGGCTACACCTTC.

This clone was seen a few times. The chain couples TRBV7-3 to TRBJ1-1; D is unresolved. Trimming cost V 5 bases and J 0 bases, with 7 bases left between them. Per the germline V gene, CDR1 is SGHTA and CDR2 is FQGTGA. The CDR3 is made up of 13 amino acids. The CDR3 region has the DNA TGTGCCAGCAGCGTCGACATGAACACTGAAGCTTTCTTT. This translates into CASSVDMNTEAFF. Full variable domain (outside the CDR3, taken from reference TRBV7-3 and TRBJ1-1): GAGVSQTPSNKVTEKGKYVELRCDPISGHTALYWYRQSLGQGPEFLIYFQGTGAADDSGLPNDRFFAVRPEGSVSTLKIQRTERGDSAVYLCASSVDMNTEAFFGQGTRLTVV.

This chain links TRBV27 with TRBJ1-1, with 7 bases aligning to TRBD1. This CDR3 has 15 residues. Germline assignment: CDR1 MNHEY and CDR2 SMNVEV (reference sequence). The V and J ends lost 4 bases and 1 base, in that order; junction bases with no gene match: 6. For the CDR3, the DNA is TGTGCCAGCAGTTCCGACAGGGCTAGGAACACTGAAGCTTTCTTT. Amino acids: CASSSDRARNTEAFF.

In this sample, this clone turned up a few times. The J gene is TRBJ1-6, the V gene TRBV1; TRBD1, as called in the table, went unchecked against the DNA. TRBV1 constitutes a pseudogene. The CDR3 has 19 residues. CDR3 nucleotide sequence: TGCACCAGCAGCCAAGATAGAGGCCCAGGGGCGACCTATAATTCACCCCTCCACTTT. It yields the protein CTSSQDRGPGATYNSPLHF.

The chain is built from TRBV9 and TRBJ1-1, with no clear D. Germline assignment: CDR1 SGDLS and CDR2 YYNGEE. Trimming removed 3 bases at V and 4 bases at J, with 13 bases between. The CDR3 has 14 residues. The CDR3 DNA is TGTGCCAGCAGCGCTCGTGGGGATGGCACTGAAGCTTTCTTT. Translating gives CASSARGDGTEAFF.

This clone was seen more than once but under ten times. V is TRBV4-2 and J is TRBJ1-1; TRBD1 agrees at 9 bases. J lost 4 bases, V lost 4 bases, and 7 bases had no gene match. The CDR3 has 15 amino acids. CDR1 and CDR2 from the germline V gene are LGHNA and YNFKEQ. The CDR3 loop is CASSRSDRGGTEAFF. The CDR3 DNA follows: TGTGCCAGCAGCCGATCGGACAGGGGCGGCACTGAAGCTTTCTTT.

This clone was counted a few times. The CDR3 loop reads CASRGAATANTQYF. The CDR3 bases are TGTGCCAGTAGGGGGGCGGCCACGGCAAATACGCAGTATTTT. The chain links TRBV19 to TRBJ2-3; D may be TRBD1 (6 bases). Trimming took off 6 bases at V and 7 bases at J, with 17 bases between the two ends. The germline V gene encodes CDR1 LNHDA and CDR2 SQIVND (reference sequence). This CDR3 is built from 14 residues.

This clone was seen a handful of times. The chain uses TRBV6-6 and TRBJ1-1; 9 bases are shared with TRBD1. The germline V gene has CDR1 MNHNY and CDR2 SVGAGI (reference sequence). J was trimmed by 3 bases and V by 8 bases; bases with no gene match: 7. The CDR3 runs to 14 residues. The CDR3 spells CASSRTGADTEAFF. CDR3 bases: TGTGCCAGCTCTCGGACAGGGGCGGACACTGAAGCTTTCTTT.

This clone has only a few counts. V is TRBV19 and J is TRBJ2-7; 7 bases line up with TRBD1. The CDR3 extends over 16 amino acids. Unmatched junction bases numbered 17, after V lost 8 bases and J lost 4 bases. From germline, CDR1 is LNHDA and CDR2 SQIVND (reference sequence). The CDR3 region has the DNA TGTGCCAGTTCCCAGTCTTACGGGACAGTTACTTACGAGCAGTACTTC. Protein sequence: CASSQSYGTVTYEQYF.

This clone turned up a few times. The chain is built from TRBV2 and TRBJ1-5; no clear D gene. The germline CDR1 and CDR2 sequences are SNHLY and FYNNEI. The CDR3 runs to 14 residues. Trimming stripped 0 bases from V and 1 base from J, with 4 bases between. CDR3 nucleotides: TGTGCCAGCAGTGAAGCTTTCAGCAATCAGCCCCAGCATTTT. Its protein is CASSEAFSNQPQHF.

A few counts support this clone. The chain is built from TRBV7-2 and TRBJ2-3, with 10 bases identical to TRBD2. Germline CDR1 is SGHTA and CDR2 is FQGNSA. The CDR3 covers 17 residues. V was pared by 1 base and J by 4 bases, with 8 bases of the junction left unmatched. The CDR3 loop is CASSLEWSSGSPDTQYF. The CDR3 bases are TGTGCCAGCAGCTTAGAGTGGTCTAGCGGGAGTCCAGATACGCAGTATTTT.

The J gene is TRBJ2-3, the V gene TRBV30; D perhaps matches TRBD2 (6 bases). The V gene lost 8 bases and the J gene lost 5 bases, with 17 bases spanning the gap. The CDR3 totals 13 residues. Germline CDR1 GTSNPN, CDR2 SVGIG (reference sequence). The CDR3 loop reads CAEKGSSGDTQYF. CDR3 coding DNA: TGTGCCGAGAAGGGGAGTAGCGGAGATACGCAGTATTTT.

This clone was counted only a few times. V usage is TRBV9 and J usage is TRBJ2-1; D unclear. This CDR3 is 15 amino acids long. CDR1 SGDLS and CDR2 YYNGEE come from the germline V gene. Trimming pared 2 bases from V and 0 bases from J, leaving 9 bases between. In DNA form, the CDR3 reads TGTGCCAGCAGCGTCAAAGTGAGCTCCTACAATGAGCAGTTCTTC. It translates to CASSVKVSSYNEQFF.

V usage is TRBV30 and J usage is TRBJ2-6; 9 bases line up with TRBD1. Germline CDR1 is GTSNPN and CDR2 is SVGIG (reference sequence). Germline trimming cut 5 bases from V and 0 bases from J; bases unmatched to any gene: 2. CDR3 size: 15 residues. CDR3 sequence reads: CAWGTGLSGANVLTF. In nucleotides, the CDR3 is TGTGCCTGGGGGACAGGGCTCTCTGGGGCCAACGTCCTGACTTTC.

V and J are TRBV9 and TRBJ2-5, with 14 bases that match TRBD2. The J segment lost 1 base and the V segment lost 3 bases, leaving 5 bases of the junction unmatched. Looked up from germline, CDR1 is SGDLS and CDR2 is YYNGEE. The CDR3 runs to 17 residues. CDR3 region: CASSEGLAGATQETQYF. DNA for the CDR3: TGTGCCAGCAGCGAGGGACTAGCGGGGGCCACCCAAGAGACCCAGTACTTC.

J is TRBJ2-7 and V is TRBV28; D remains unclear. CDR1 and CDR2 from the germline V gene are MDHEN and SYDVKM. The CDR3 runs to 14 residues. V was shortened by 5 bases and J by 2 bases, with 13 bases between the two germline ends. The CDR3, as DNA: TGTGCCAGCAGTCGCTACAGTGGGCCCTACGAGCAGTACTTC. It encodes CASSRYSGPYEQYF.

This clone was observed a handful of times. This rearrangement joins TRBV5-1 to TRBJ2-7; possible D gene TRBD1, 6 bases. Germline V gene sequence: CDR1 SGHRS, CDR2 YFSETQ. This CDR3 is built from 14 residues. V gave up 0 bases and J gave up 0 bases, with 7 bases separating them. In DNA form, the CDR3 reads TGCGCCAGCAGCTTGGGGACAGCCTCCTACGAGCAGTACTTC. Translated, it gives CASSLGTASYEQYF.

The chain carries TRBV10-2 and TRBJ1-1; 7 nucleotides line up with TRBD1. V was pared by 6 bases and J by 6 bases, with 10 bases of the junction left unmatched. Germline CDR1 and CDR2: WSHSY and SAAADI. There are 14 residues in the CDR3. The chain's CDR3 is CASRSLGGASEAFF. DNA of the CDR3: TGCGCCAGCAGGTCATTAGGGGGCGCGTCTGAAGCTTTCTTT.

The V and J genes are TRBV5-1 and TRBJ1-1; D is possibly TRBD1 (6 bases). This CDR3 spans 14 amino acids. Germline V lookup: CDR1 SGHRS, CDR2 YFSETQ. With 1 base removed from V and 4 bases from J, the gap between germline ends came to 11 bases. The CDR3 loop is CASSLNRVFTEAFF. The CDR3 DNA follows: TGCGCCAGCAGCTTGAACAGGGTGTTCACTGAAGCTTTCTTT.

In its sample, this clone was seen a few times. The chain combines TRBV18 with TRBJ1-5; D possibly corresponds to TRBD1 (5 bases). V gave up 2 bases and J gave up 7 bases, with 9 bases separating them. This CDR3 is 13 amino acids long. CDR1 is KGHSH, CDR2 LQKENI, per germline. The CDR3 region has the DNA TGTGCCAGCTCACCAGGGGGTGGGCAGCCCCAGCATTTT. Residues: CASSPGGGQPQHF.

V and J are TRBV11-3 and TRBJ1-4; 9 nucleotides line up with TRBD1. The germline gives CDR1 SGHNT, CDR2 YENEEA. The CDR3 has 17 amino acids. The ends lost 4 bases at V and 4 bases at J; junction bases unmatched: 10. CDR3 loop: CASSWEQGARNNEKLFF. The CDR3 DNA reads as TGTGCCAGCAGCTGGGAACAGGGGGCGCGGAATAATGAAAAACTGTTTTTT.

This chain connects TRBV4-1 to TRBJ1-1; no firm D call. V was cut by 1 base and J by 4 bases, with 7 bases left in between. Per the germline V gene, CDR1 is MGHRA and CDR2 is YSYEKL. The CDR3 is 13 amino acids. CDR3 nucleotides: TGCGCCAGCAGCCAAGGCCTGGGCACTGAAGCTTTCTTT. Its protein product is CASSQGLGTEAFF.

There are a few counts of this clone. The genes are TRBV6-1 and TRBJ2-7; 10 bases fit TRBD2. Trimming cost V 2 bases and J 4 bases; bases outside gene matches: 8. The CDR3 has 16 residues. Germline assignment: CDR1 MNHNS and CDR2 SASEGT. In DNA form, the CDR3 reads TGTGCCAGCAGTGAATACGGGGGACTAGCGTATTACGAGCAGTACTTC. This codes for CASSEYGGLAYYEQYF.

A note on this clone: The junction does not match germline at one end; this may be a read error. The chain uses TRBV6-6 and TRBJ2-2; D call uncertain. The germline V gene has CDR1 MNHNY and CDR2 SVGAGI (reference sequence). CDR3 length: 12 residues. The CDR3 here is CASNYSDGELFF. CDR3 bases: TGTGCCAGCAATTACTCGGATGGGGAGCTGTTTTTT.